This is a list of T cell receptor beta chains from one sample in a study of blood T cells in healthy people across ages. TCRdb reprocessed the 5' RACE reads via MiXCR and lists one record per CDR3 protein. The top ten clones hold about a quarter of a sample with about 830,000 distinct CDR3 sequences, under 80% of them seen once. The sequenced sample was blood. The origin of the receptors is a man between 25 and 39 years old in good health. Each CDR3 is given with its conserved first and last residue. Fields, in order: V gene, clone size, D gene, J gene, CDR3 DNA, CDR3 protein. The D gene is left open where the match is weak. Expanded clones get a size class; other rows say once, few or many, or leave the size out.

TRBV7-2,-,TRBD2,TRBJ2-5,TGTGCCAGCAGCCCCTCGGGTCTAGCGGGGGCTGAGACCCAGTACTTC,CASSPSGLAGAETQYF
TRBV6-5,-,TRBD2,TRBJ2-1,TGTGCCAGCAGTTACAATCTCCCAGGACTAGCGCCAAATGAGCAGTTCTTC,CASSYNLPGLAPNEQFF
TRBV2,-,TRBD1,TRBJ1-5,TGTGCCAGCAGGGATACAGGGGCTGAGGGCAATCAGCCCCAGCATTTT,CASRDTGAEGNQPQHF
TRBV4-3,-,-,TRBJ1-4,TGCGCCAGCAGCCAAACGCCAGGGGAGGTCGGTGAAAAACTGTTTTTT,CASSQTPGEVGEKLFF
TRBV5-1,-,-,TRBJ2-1,TGCGCCAGCAGCTTAATTTCCCCCAATGAGCAGTTCTTC,CASSLISPNEQFF
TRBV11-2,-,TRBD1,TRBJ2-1,TGTGCCAGCAGCCTAGAGGGGACAGGGCCCTACAATGAGCAGTTCTTC,CASSLEGTGPYNEQFF
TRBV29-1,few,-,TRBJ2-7,TGCAGCGTTGGGGTCGGCCCTTACGAGCAGTACTTC,CSVGVGPYEQYF
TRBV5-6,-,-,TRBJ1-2,TGTGCCAGCAGCTGGTTCGTCGCTTCTACTAACTATGGCTACACCTTC,CASSWFVASTNYGYTF
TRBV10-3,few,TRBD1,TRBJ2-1,TGTGCCATCAGGCGTACAGGGGTTGGTGATGAGCAGTTCTTC,CAIRRTGVGDEQFF
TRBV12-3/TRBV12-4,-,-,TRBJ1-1,TGTGCCAGCAGACCGAGCCCGGTCCTCCCCCGCGACACTGAAGCTTTCTTT,CASRPSPVLPRDTEAFF
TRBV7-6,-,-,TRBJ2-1,TGTGCCAGCAGCTTGGTGCAGTACAATGAGCAGTTCTTC,CASSLVQYNEQFF
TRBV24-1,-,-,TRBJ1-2,TGTGCCACCAGTGATAAGGGCAGACCTATCGGCGGCTACACCTTC,CATSDKGRPIGGYTF
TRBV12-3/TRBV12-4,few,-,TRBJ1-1,TGTGCCAGCAGTTTGCGGGACACGATGGCTTTCTTT,CASSLRDTMAFF
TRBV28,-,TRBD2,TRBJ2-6,TGTGCCAGCAGTTTGGGGGGGAACCCACCTGGGGCCAACGTCCTGACTTTC,CASSLGGNPPGANVLTF
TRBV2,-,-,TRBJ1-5,TGTGCCAGCAGGAGGACAGAGAATAGCAATCAGCCCCAGCATTTT,CASRRTENSNQPQHF
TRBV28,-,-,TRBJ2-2,TGTGCCAGCAGTCCCAACACGAACACCGGGGAGCTGTTTTTT,CASSPNTNTGELFF
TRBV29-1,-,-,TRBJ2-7,TGCAGCGTTGAAGAAGGGCGAGGGGTCGAGCAGTACTTC,CSVEEGRGVEQYF
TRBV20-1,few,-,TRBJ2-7,TGCAGTGCTAGAGAACCGTTACACCCCTACGAGCAGTACTTC,CSAREPLHPYEQYF
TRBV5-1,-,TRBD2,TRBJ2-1,TGCGCCAGCAGCCACGGACTAGCGGGAAGGGACAATGAGCAGTTCTTC,CASSHGLAGRDNEQFF
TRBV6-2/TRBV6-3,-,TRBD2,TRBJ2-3,TGTGCCAGCAGTCATACCCTCGGACTAGCGGGAGATACGCAGTATTTT,CASSHTLGLAGDTQYF
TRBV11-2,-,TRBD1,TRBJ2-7,TGTGCCAGCACAGGACAGGGGACCTACGAGCAGTACTTC,CASTGQGTYEQYF
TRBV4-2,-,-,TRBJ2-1,TGTGCCAGCAGCCAAGAGATCATCCCCAACAGTGAGCAGTTCTTC,CASSQEIIPNSEQFF
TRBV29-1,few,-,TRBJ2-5,TGCAGCGTTGTTTCGTATGAGACCCAGTACTTC,CSVVSYETQYF
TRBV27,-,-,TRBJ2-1,TGTGCCAACAGGACCGGGACGTCGGAGACCCAGTTCTTC,CANRTGTSETQFF
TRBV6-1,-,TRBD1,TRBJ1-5,TGTGCCAGCATCGGACAGGGCAGCGGGCAGCCCCGGCATTTT,CASIGQGSGQPRHF
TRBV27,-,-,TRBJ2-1,TGTGCCAGCAGTACCGACTTAACCCTCTACAATGAGCAGTTCTTC,CASSTDLTLYNEQFF
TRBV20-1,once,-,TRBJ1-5,TGCAGTGCTACCGGCCTCGGGCAGTTAAAGGGAACCAATCAGCCCCAGCATTTT,CSATGLGQLKGTNQPQHF
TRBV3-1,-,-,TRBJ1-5,TGTGCCAGCGGCCAAGATCAGGAGCCTGGCAATCAGCCCCAGCATTTT,CASGQDQEPGNQPQHF
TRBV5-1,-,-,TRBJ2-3,TGCGCCAGCAGCCCCGGGAGCCCTGGAGATACGCAGTATTTT,CASSPGSPGDTQYF
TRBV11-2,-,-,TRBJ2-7,TGTGCCAGCAGCGAGCCGAGGGACGAGCAGTACTTC,CASSEPRDEQYF
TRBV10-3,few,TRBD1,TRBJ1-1,TGTGCCTCATGCCGGGACAGGGGCGCTGAAGCTTTCTTT,CASCRDRGAEAFF
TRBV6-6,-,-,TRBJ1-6,TGTGCCAGCAGTTACTCGGAAACAGATAATTCACCCCTCCACTTT,CASSYSETDNSPLHF
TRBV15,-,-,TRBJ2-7,TGTGCCACCAGCATCGGGGCACTGTACGAGCAGTACTTC,CATSIGALYEQYF
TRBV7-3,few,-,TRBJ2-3,TGTGCCAGCAGCTTAGGGGGGGGCCTGAAGGATACGCAGTATTTT,CASSLGGGLKDTQYF
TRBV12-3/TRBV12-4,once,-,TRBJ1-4,TGTGCCAGCAGCCCTAACCGAAGAGAAAAACTGTTTTTT,CASSPNRREKLFF
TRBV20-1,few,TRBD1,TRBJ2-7,TGCAGTGCTTCCGGGACAGGGGGCTACGAGCAGTACTTC,CSASGTGGYEQYF
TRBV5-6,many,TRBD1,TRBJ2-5,TGTGCCAGCAGCTTGGCTCGGCAGGGGGTGCGGGAGACCCAGTACTTC,CASSLARQGVRETQYF
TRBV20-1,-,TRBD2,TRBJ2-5,TGCAGTGCTAGAGATCATTGGCTAGCGGGGGGACATGGGACCCAGTACTTC,CSARDHWLAGGHGTQYF
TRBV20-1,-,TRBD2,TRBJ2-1,TGCAGTGCTGACGGGACTAGCGGAAACAATGAGCAGTTCTTC,CSADGTSGNNEQFF
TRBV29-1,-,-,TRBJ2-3,TGCAGCGTTGAAGATCAGCACTTGTGGTATTTT,CSVEDQHLWYF